A single sample gave rise to the 20 T cell receptor beta chains below, sequenced in a study of blood T cell repertoires in COVID-19. Data came from immunoSEQ multiplex PCR; TCRdb stores just in-frame clones and leaves some out. The sample has roughly 190,000 clones, around 85% seen once. Sequencing input: peripheral blood. These receptors all stem from a man aged 30 to 39 with acute or convalescent COVID-19.

The chain uses TRBV7-9 and TRBJ2-3; D is unclear. V lost 3 bases to trimming and J lost 6 bases, with 19 bases between them. Germline values: CDR1 SEHNR, CDR2 FQNEAQ (reference sequence). The CDR3 loop spans 16 amino acids. The CDR3 sequence is CASSFYTVNGADTQYF. For the CDR3, the DNA is TGTGCCAGCAGCTTCTATACGGTCAACGGAGCGGATACGCAGTATTTT.

The rearrangement uses TRBV12-3 or TRBV12-4 and TRBJ1-1; 8 positions match TRBD1. The J segment lost 6 bases and the V segment lost 7 bases, leaving 7 bases of the junction unmatched. This CDR3 contains 13 residues. CDR3 residues: CASTQGAISEAFF. The DNA for the CDR3 is TGTGCCAGCACCCAGGGGGCTATCTCTGAAGCTTTCTTT.

This clone was seen just once. CDR3 residues: CASSLLPRTGEAFF. CDR3 in DNA: TGTGCCAGCAGTTTATTGCCGAGAACAGGTGAAGCTTTCTTT. J is TRBJ1-1 and V is TRBV28; a weak D match, TRBD1 (5 bases). V was clipped by 1 base and J by 7 bases, with 13 bases between them. Per germline, CDR1 MDHEN and CDR2 SYDVKM. The CDR3 has 14 residues.

The CDR3 region is CASTRDRSTGELFF. The DNA of the CDR3 is TGCGCCAGCACTAGGGACAGATCCACCGGGGAGCTGTTTTTT. This chain connects TRBV5-1 to TRBJ2-2, with TRBD1 matching 7 bases. Trimming took 6 bases from V and 4 from J; bases not matched to a gene: 6. This CDR3 has 14 residues. Germline CDR1 SGHRS, CDR2 YFSETQ.

V and J are TRBV6-5 and TRBJ1-2; D remains ambiguous. This CDR3 contains 14 residues. The V and J ends lost 6 bases and 3 bases respectively, with 14 bases between them. In germline, CDR1 is MNHEY, CDR2 SVGAGI. As DNA, the CDR3 is TGTGCCAGCAGCCGGACTAACGGGGACTATGGCTACACCTTC. This translates into CASSRTNGDYGYTF.

The chain employs TRBV5-1 and TRBJ2-7; 7 bases align to TRBD1. The V and J ends lost 2 bases and 3 bases, in that order; junction bases with no gene match: 2. The CDR3 sequence is 13 residues long. Germline assignment: CDR1 SGHRS and CDR2 YFSETQ. This chain's CDR3 is CASSLTGDYEQYF. The CDR3 DNA is TGCGCCAGCAGCTTAACAGGGGACTACGAGCAGTACTTC.

The chain couples TRBV2 to TRBJ2-1; 8 bases fit TRBD2. Looked up from germline, CDR1 is SNHLY and CDR2 is FYNNEI. The CDR3 has 15 amino acids. V gave up 3 bases and J gave up 2 bases; unmatched junction bases: 3. CDR3 amino acids: CASSDTRGAYNEQFF. The CDR3 DNA follows: TGTGCCAGCAGTGATACGCGGGGGGCCTACAATGAGCAGTTCTTC.

This clone was observed a single time. The CDR3 nucleotides read TGTGCCTGGAGCCCCGGGACAGTCGGCTACACCTTC. Encoded protein: CAWSPGTVGYTF. The chain has TRBV30 and TRBJ1-2, with TRBD1 matching over 7 bases. Germline assignment: CDR1 GTSNPN and CDR2 SVGIG (reference sequence). The CDR3 spans 12 residues. V gave up 3 bases and J gave up 8 bases; unmatched junction bases: 6. The full variable domain, completed using reference TRBV30 and TRBJ1-2, is SQTIHQWPATLVQPVGSPLSLECTVEGTSNPNLYWYRQAAGRGLQLLFYSVGIGQISSEVPQNLSASRPQDRQFILSSKKLLLSDSGFYLCAWSPGTVGYTFGSGTRLTVV.

The chain couples TRBV7-9 to TRBJ2-6; the match to TRBD1 covers 7 bases. Germline V gene lookup returns CDR1 SEHNR and CDR2 FQNEAQ (reference sequence). The CDR3 runs to 17 residues. The V and J ends lost 3 bases and 3 bases, in that order; junction bases with no gene match: 8. The CDR3: CASSFALQGSGANVLTF. The CDR3 DNA sequence: TGTGCCAGCAGCTTCGCCCTACAGGGGAGTGGGGCCAACGTCCTGACTTTC.

This chain uses TRBV6-5 with TRBJ1-2, with D unresolved. Germline CDR1 reads MNHEY; CDR2 reads SVGAGI. The CDR3 totals 14 residues. V lost 2 bases and J lost 2, with 9 bases in between. The CDR3 DNA is TGTGCCAGCAGTTACATGGGAGAGAACTATGGCTACACCTTC. It specifies CASSYMGENYGYTF.

This chain connects TRBV6-4 to TRBJ2-5, with D perhaps matching TRBD2 (6 bases). Per the germline V gene, CDR1 is MRHNA and CDR2 is SNTAGT. The V and J ends lost 6 bases and 2 bases respectively, with 25 bases between them. This CDR3 spans 18 amino acids. CDR3 nucleotides: TGTGCCAGCAGCGGTATTCCCCCACTAACTAGCAAGCAAGAGACCCAGTACTTC. Its translation is CASSGIPPLTSKQETQYF.

The rearrangement uses TRBV28 and TRBJ2-5; D call uncertain. There are 12 residues in the CDR3. Between the trimmed V and J ends, which lost 2 bases and 5 bases, there was a span of 6 bases. Germline V CDR1 and CDR2: MDHEN, SYDVKM. In DNA, the CDR3 is TGTGCCAGCAGTTTACCGCGGGAGACCCAGTACTTC. Amino acid sequence: CASSLPRETQYF.

This clone was detected a few times. J is TRBJ2-2 and V is TRBV7-2; TRBD2 is a possible D gene (5 bases). Germline CDR1 reads SGHTA; CDR2 reads FQGNSA. V was cut by 2 bases and J by 4 bases, with 11 bases left in between. The CDR3 has 15 amino acids. The CDR3: CASSLTPGFTGELFF. CDR3 in DNA: TGTGCCAGCAGCTTAACCCCGGGATTCACCGGGGAGCTGTTTTTT.

CDR3 sequence reads: CASGPRWEGYGYTF. DNA for the CDR3: TGTGCCAGCGGCCCTCGCTGGGAGGGCTATGGCTACACCTTC. The chain joins TRBV11-2 to TRBJ1-2; D is unresolved. In germline, CDR1 is SGHAT, CDR2 FQNNGV. The CDR3 is 14 residues long. The V end was cut by 8 bases, the J end by 4 bases, with 17 bases between.

The chain is built from TRBV30 and TRBJ1-1, with D possibly being TRBD1 (6 bases). Deletions cut 4 bases from V and 2 bases from J, with 14 bases between. Germline V gene lookup returns CDR1 GTSNPN and CDR2 SVGIG (reference sequence). The CDR3 spans 14 residues. The CDR3 DNA sequence: TGTGCCTGGACCACCCGGGGGGCAAACACTGAAGCTTTCTTT. Residues: CAWTTRGANTEAFF.

The J gene is TRBJ1-5, the V gene TRBV7-2; 7 bases align to TRBD1. The ends lost 2 bases at V and 10 bases at J; junction bases unmatched: 11. Germline CDR1 reads SGHTA; CDR2 reads FQGNSA. This CDR3 contains 15 residues. As DNA, the CDR3 is TGTGCCAGCAGCTTAATGGGACAGAAGGGTTTTCCCCAGCATTTT. Protein sequence: CASSLMGQKGFPQHF.

The chain recombines TRBV30 with TRBJ2-7; 9 nucleotides agree with TRBD2. Germline CDR1 GTSNPN, CDR2 SVGIG (reference sequence). The CDR3 runs to 13 residues. Trimming at V came to 3 bases and at J to 2 bases, leaving 2 bases not matched to a gene. The CDR3 DNA follows: TGTGCCTGGAGGGTAGCGGGGGCCTACGAGCAGTACTTC. It yields the protein CAWRVAGAYEQYF.

The chain couples TRBV10-1 to TRBJ2-7; 8 bases agree with TRBD2. V gave up 6 bases and J gave up 3 bases; unmatched junction bases: 7. Per germline, CDR1 WNHNN and CDR2 SYGVQD (reference sequence). This CDR3 has 14 residues. CDR3 region: CASSPSGFYYEQYF. CDR3 nucleotides: TGCGCCAGCAGCCCTAGCGGGTTTTACTACGAGCAGTACTTC.

The chain links TRBV19 to TRBJ1-2, with D hard to call. The CDR3 contains 15 residues. CDR1 is LNHDA, CDR2 SQIVND, per germline (reference sequence). Between the trimmed V and J ends, which lost 7 bases and 2 bases, there was a span of 17 bases. CDR3 loop: CASIRGPLLNYGYTF. The CDR3 DNA is TGTGCCAGTATCCGGGGTCCTCTTTTAAACTATGGCTACACCTTC.

This chain connects TRBV5-6 to TRBJ1-6; D unresolved. The germline CDR1 and CDR2 sequences are SGHDT and YYEEEE. This CDR3 has 13 amino acids. Trimming removed 1 base from V and 10 bases from J, with 9 bases in between. The CDR3 region has the DNA TGTGCCAGCAGCTTGTCTTATTCCTCACCCCTCCACTTT. It codes for CASSLSYSSPLHF.